This is a list of T cell receptor beta chains from one sample in a study of cytomegalovirus exposure and HLA in healthy donors. The table came from immunoSEQ multiplex PCR; TCRdb's copy has only in-frame clones and leaves some out. Found here are roughly 120,000 clones, 70% to 85% of them singletons; the top ten hold about 9.9%. Sequenced sample: PBMCs. Receptors originate from a woman between 50 and 59 years old in good health and CMV-seropositive. The CDR3 runs from the conserved cysteine through the conserved F or W. The order of the fields is J gene, V gene, clone size, D gene, CDR3 DNA, CDR3 protein. D genes are given only for firm matches. Only some rows state a clone size, as once, few, many or a class for expanded clones.

>TRBJ2-2|TRBV30|-|-
TGTGCCTGGAGTTTGGGGGGTAGGAACACCGGGGAGCTGTTTTTT
CAWSLGGRNTGELFF
>TRBJ2-7|TRBV9|-|TRBD1
TGTGCCAGCAGCCCGGGACAGGGACTGAAGCTGGAGCAGTACTTC
CASSPGQGLKLEQYF
>TRBJ2-7|TRBV11-2|few|TRBD2
TGTGCCAGCAGCCTCGGAAGCGGGAGCTACGAGCAGTACTTC
CASSLGSGSYEQYF
>TRBJ1-5|TRBV7-8|-|-
TGTGCCAGCAGCTTAGTTCTCCAGCCCCAGCATTTT
CASSLVLQPQHF
>TRBJ1-1|TRBV5-1|-|-
TGCGCCAGCAGTTATGAGGGTGACACTGAAGCTTTCTTT
CASSYEGDTEAFF
>TRBJ2-1|TRBV4-3|-|TRBD2
TGCGCCAGCAGCCAGTTTACCCTAGCGGCCGATTTCTCCTACAATGAGCAGTTCTTC
CASSQFTLAADFSYNEQFF
>TRBJ2-1|TRBV7-7|-|-
TGTGCCAGCAGCTTAGATATCACGGAGGGGCAGTTCTTC
CASSLDITEGQFF
>TRBJ1-5|TRBV30|-|-
TGTGCCTGGAGTGTGATTGGTGAGGAGGAGTTGCGGCCCCAGCATTTT
CAWSVIGEEELRPQHF
>TRBJ1-4|TRBV9|-|TRBD1
TGTGCCAGCAGCCCCCGGGACAGGGGTCCCTGGGACGAAAAACTGTTTTTT
CASSPRDRGPWDEKLFF
>TRBJ2-7|TRBV7-9|-|-
TGTGCCAGCAGCTTTCCTAGCGACTACGAGCAGTACTTC
CASSFPSDYEQYF
>TRBJ2-3|TRBV5-1|-|-
TGCGCCAGCAACCAGCTTTTTGAGGGCACAGATACGCAGTATTTT
CASNQLFEGTDTQYF
>TRBJ1-1|TRBV2|-|-
TGTGCCAGCAGAGTAGGCGGGTCCACTGAAGCTTTCTTT
CASRVGGSTEAFF
>TRBJ2-1|TRBV4-3|-|-
TGCGCCAGCAGCCGAGGACAGAACAATGAGCAGTTCTTC
CASSRGQNNEQFF